This is a list of T cell receptor beta chains from one sample in a study of early T cells in non-severe SARS-CoV-2 infection. One entry per CDR3 protein, called by TCRdb with MiXCR from the 5' RACE reads. The sample holds under 70,000 distinct CDR3 sequences, more than 5.5% seen once. Sequenced here: whole blood, sampled at baseline. These receptors were collected from an adult who was a healthcare worker with PCR-confirmed SARS-CoV-2 infection or an uninfected control (not recorded which). Each CDR3 is given with its conserved first and last residue. A D gene is named only where the DNA matches it firmly. Where a row states a size, it is once, few, many or the class of an expanded clone; other rows omit it.

cdr3_aa: CASSPQTDSYTEAFF
cdr3_nt: TGTGCCAGCAGCCCACAGACAGATAGTTACACTGAAGCTTTCTTT
j_call: TRBJ1-1
v_call: TRBV9
clone_size: many
d_call: -

cdr3_aa: CAINRDSEHGYTF
cdr3_nt: TGTGCCATCAATCGGGACAGCGAGCATGGCTACACCTTC
j_call: TRBJ1-2
v_call: TRBV10-3
clone_size: many
d_call: TRBD1

cdr3_aa: CSAPTGGVVEKLFF
cdr3_nt: TGCAGTGCTCCTACAGGGGGCGTGGTTGAAAAACTGTTTTTT
j_call: TRBJ1-4
v_call: TRBV20-1
clone_size: few
d_call: TRBD1

cdr3_aa: CASSLSGNSYEQYF
cdr3_nt: TGTGCCAGCAGCTTATCGGGGAACTCCTACGAGCAGTACTTC
j_call: TRBJ2-7
v_call: TRBV7-9
clone_size: few
d_call: -

cdr3_aa: CRAADGTTETQYF
cdr3_nt: TGCAGGGCCGCGGACGGAACGACAGAGACCCAGTACTTC
j_call: TRBJ2-5
v_call: TRBV20-1
clone_size: many
d_call: -

cdr3_aa: CAISEIKYEQYF
cdr3_nt: TGTGCCATCAGTGAGATTAAATACGAGCAGTACTTC
j_call: TRBJ2-7
v_call: TRBV10-3
clone_size: few
d_call: -

cdr3_aa: CSAYGQGPYNEQFF
cdr3_nt: TGCAGTGCTTATGGACAGGGCCCCTACAATGAGCAGTTCTTC
j_call: TRBJ2-1
v_call: TRBV20-1
clone_size: many
d_call: TRBD1

cdr3_aa: CASRTGIQETQYF
cdr3_nt: TGTGCCAGCCGAACAGGTATCCAAGAGACCCAGTACTTC
j_call: TRBJ2-5
v_call: TRBV19
clone_size: -
d_call: -

cdr3_aa: CASSSLERTSTDTQYF
cdr3_nt: TGTGCCAGCAGCTCTCTGGAGAGGACTAGCACAGATACGCAGTATTTT
j_call: TRBJ2-3
v_call: TRBV11-2
clone_size: few
d_call: -

cdr3_aa: CASSEVTGHTEAFF
cdr3_nt: TGTGCCAGCAGTGAAGTGACGGGCCACACTGAAGCTTTCTTT
j_call: TRBJ1-1
v_call: TRBV6-1
clone_size: many
d_call: -

cdr3_aa: CASSPQSGRAGETQYF
cdr3_nt: TGTGCCAGCAGCCCACAAAGCGGTCGTGCTGGAGAGACCCAGTACTTC
j_call: TRBJ2-5
v_call: TRBV28
clone_size: -
d_call: -

cdr3_aa: CASSYSLADTDTQYF
cdr3_nt: TGTGCCAGCAGTTACTCGCTAGCGGACACAGATACGCAGTATTTT
j_call: TRBJ2-3
v_call: TRBV6-2/TRBV6-3
clone_size: medium-sized
d_call: TRBD2

cdr3_aa: CASSSGLAGGQGNEQFF
cdr3_nt: TGTGCCAGCAGCTCGGGACTAGCGGGAGGGCAGGGCAATGAGCAGTTCTTC
j_call: TRBJ2-1
v_call: TRBV13
clone_size: many
d_call: TRBD2

cdr3_aa: CASSKRRGDNEQFF
cdr3_nt: TGTGCCAGCAGCAAGCGGAGGGGGGACAATGAGCAGTTCTTC
j_call: TRBJ2-1
v_call: TRBV21-1
clone_size: -
d_call: -

cdr3_aa: CASSLYSPRAGFTGELFF
cdr3_nt: TGTGCCAGCAGCTTATATTCCCCCCGAGCGGGGTTCACCGGGGAGCTGTTTTTT
j_call: TRBJ2-2
v_call: TRBV11-2
clone_size: -
d_call: TRBD2

cdr3_aa: CASSGGLSGYNEQFF
cdr3_nt: TGTGCCAGCAGTGGGGGACTCAGCGGGTACAATGAGCAGTTCTTC
j_call: TRBJ2-1
v_call: TRBV2
clone_size: many
d_call: -

cdr3_aa: CASSQENKGPLHF
cdr3_nt: TGCGCCAGCAGCCAAGAAAATAAGGGACCCCTCCACTTT
j_call: TRBJ1-6
v_call: TRBV4-3
clone_size: many
d_call: -

cdr3_aa: CASSWGQDTDTQYF
cdr3_nt: TGCGCCAGCAGCTGGGGACAGGACACAGATACGCAGTATTTT
j_call: TRBJ2-3
v_call: TRBV5-1
clone_size: -
d_call: TRBD1

cdr3_aa: CASSYRPGTSNHQETQYF
cdr3_nt: TGTGCCAGCAGTTACCGGCCCGGGACTAGCAATCACCAAGAGACCCAGTACTTC
j_call: TRBJ2-5
v_call: TRBV6-2/TRBV6-3
clone_size: few
d_call: TRBD2

cdr3_aa: CASSPGGSSYNEQFF
cdr3_nt: TGTGCCAGCAGTCCCGGCGGGAGCTCCTACAATGAGCAGTTCTTC
j_call: TRBJ2-1
v_call: TRBV6-5
clone_size: many
d_call: TRBD2

cdr3_aa: CASSPDRGLTDTQYF
cdr3_nt: TGTGCCAGCTCACCCGACAGGGGGCTTACAGATACGCAGTATTTT
j_call: TRBJ2-3
v_call: TRBV18
clone_size: many
d_call: TRBD1

cdr3_aa: CASSSSGGTGELFF
cdr3_nt: TGTGCCAGCAGCTCTAGCGGGGGGACCGGGGAGCTGTTTTTT
j_call: TRBJ2-2
v_call: TRBV11-3
clone_size: -
d_call: TRBD2

cdr3_aa: CASSHRTSGSSGANVLTF
cdr3_nt: TGTGCCAGCAGCCATCGGACTAGCGGGAGTTCTGGGGCCAACGTCCTGACTTTC
j_call: TRBJ2-6
v_call: TRBV3-1
clone_size: few
d_call: TRBD2

cdr3_aa: CASSPRTAKETQYF
cdr3_nt: TGTGCCAGCAGCCCTCGGACCGCAAAAGAGACCCAGTACTTC
j_call: TRBJ2-5
v_call: TRBV7-6
clone_size: many
d_call: -

cdr3_aa: CASSLSSDKLMKKLFF
cdr3_nt: TGTGCCAGCTCACTATCCTCGGACAAGTTAATGAAAAAACTGTTTTTT
j_call: TRBJ1-4
v_call: TRBV18
clone_size: many
d_call: -

cdr3_aa: CASNLAGNVANEQFF
cdr3_nt: TGTGCCAGCAACTTAGCGGGAAACGTGGCCAATGAGCAGTTCTTC
j_call: TRBJ2-1
v_call: TRBV27
clone_size: -
d_call: TRBD2

cdr3_aa: CASAGTVSSYEQYF
cdr3_nt: TGCGCCAGCGCCGGGACAGTGAGCTCCTACGAGCAGTACTTC
j_call: TRBJ2-7
v_call: TRBV5-1
clone_size: many
d_call: TRBD1

cdr3_aa: CASSLGLGGRASYEQYF
cdr3_nt: TGCGCCAGCAGCTTGGGCCTCGGCGGGAGAGCCTCCTACGAGCAGTACTTC
j_call: TRBJ2-7
v_call: TRBV5-1
clone_size: many
d_call: TRBD2